These 23 T cell receptor beta chains were all obtained from the same sample, sequenced in a study of blood T cells in healthy people across ages. PCR was performed a second time for roughly 7 to 11 cycles using a sample-barcoded 5' primer and a J-beta primer mix. TCRdb itself ran the 5' RACE reads through MiXCR, one entry per CDR3 protein. The data contain about 800,000 distinct CDR3 sequences, around 25% of them singletons. A further study also used this sample, focusing on T cells of mothers and their children.

The sample was blood. The receptors were gathered from a boy aged 10-17 years in good health.

The chain has TRBV7-9 and TRBJ2-4; 9 nucleotides match TRBD1. The CDR3 is 14 residues long. The germline V gene has CDR1 SEHNR and CDR2 FQNEAQ (reference sequence). Unmatched junction bases numbered 5, after V lost 4 bases and J lost 7 bases. The CDR3 is CASSSLQGANIQYF. CDR3 DNA: TGTGCCAGCAGCTCATTACAGGGGGCGAACATTCAGTACTTC.

V usage is TRBV12-3 or TRBV12-4 and J usage is TRBJ1-5; TRBD1 might be the D (6 bases). V gave up 6 bases and J gave up 7 bases, with 16 bases separating them. This CDR3 contains 14 residues. CDR3 loop: CASSPQGSGQPQHF. The CDR3 DNA reads as TGTGCCAGCAGCCCTCAGGGGAGTGGGCAGCCCCAGCATTTT.

The chain uses TRBV9 and TRBJ2-1, with 13 bases lining up with TRBD2. From germline, CDR1 is SGDLS and CDR2 YYNGEE. V lost 4 bases and J lost 6; bases outside the gene matches: 7. The CDR3 totals 16 residues. This CDR3 reads CASSPRLAGGGNEQFF. The CDR3, as DNA: TGTGCCAGCAGCCCTCGACTAGCGGGAGGCGGCAATGAGCAGTTCTTC.

This clonotype was seen a handful of times. The chain has TRBV6-5 and TRBJ2-2; D might be TRBD2 (7 bases). The V end was cut by 3 bases, the J end by 4 bases, with 18 bases between. Germline-derived CDR1 and CDR2 are MNHEY and SVGAGI. This CDR3 has 17 residues. The CDR3 spells CASSYSTGGAGTGELFF. In nucleotides, the CDR3 is TGTGCCAGCAGTTATAGCACGGGGGGCGCCGGCACCGGGGAGCTGTTTTTT.

In regard to this clonotype: A read error may be the cause here, since a much bigger clone is one base away. This chain uses TRBV12-3 or TRBV12-4 with TRBJ2-7; D perhaps matches TRBD1 (6 bases). The CDR3 runs 13 residues. The DNA of the CDR3 is TGTGCCAGCAGTCAAGGGACATCTTACGGGCAGTACTTC. It translates to CASSQGTSYGQYF.

The CDR3 DNA follows: TGTGCCATCAGCGGGGATATGAACACTGAAGCTTTCTTT. It is translated as CAISGDMNTEAFF. V usage is TRBV10-3 and J usage is TRBJ1-1; D is ambiguous. Trimming took off 6 bases at V and 0 bases at J, with 8 bases between the two ends. Germline V gene sequence: CDR1 ENHRY, CDR2 SYGVKD. CDR3 length: 13 residues.

The chain joins TRBV7-3 to TRBJ2-2; TRBD1 is a possible D gene (6 bases). V lost 4 bases and J 0 bases, leaving 12 bases between the germline ends. This CDR3 comprises 16 residues. Germline CDR1 is SGHTA and CDR2 is FQGTGA. The CDR3: CASSSQGGSNTGELFF. DNA for the CDR3: TGTGCCAGCAGCTCCCAAGGGGGATCGAACACCGGGGAGCTGTTTTTT.

The genes are TRBV7-2 and TRBJ1-6; 7 bases are shared with TRBD1. Germline lookup yields CDR1 SGHTA and CDR2 FQGNSA. V was pared by 3 bases and J by 7 bases, with 9 bases of the junction left unmatched. This CDR3 region has 16 residues. The CDR3 is CASSFIPGQTNSPLHF. DNA of the CDR3: TGTGCCAGCAGCTTCATACCGGGACAGACAAATTCACCCCTCCACTTT.

The gene calls are TRBV29-1 and TRBJ2-7; D might be TRBD1 (6 bases). This CDR3 region has 11 residues. Between the trimmed V and J ends, which lost 6 bases and 3 bases, there was a span of 9 bases. Germline assignment: CDR1 SQVTM and CDR2 ANQGSEA. CDR3 DNA sequence: TGCAGCGTGCAGGGGATCTACGAGCAGTACTTC. Its protein product is CSVQGIYEQYF.

V usage is TRBV5-1 and J usage is TRBJ1-1, with no clear D. Trimming removed 0 bases at V and 4 bases at J, with 19 bases between. This CDR3 region has 17 residues. CDR1 is SGHRS, CDR2 YFSETQ, per germline. CDR3 in amino acids: CASSLVSRAPTGTEAFF. The CDR3 DNA reads TGCGCCAGCAGCTTGGTTTCGAGGGCGCCAACGGGCACTGAAGCTTTCTTT.

This clonotype has more than one count but fewer than ten. V and J are TRBV12-3 or TRBV12-4 and TRBJ2-1; the match to TRBD2 covers 10 bases. This CDR3 region has 14 residues. V was clipped by 6 bases and J by 1 base; unmatched bases: 0. CDR3 residues: CASRTSGSYNEQFF. The CDR3 DNA is TGTGCCAGCAGGACTAGCGGGTCCTACAATGAGCAGTTCTTC.

The chain recombines TRBV27 with TRBJ1-1; 9 bases fit TRBD1. Germline V lookup: CDR1 MNHEY, CDR2 SMNVEV (reference sequence). The ends lost 5 bases at V and 2 bases at J; junction bases unmatched: 12. CDR3 size: 17 residues. In DNA form, the CDR3 reads TGTGCCAGCAGTCGCCTCCCGGGACAGGGAATCAACACTGAAGCTTTCTTT. It is translated as CASSRLPGQGINTEAFF.

This clonotype came up a few times. This sequence joins TRBV11-2 and TRBJ2-7; tentatively, D is TRBD1 (5 bases). The V gene lost 4 bases and the J gene lost 3 bases, with 16 bases spanning the gap. Germline V gene data show CDR1 as SGHAT and CDR2 as FQNNGV. The CDR3 has 15 amino acids. CDR3 sequence reads: CASSSHLTAGYEQYF. CDR3 DNA: TGTGCCAGCAGCTCTCATTTGACAGCAGGCTACGAGCAGTACTTC. Looking up the rest from reference TRBV11-2 and TRBJ2-7 gives the full variable domain: EAGVAQSPRYKIIEKRQSVAFWCNPISGHATLYWYQQILGQGPKLLIQFQNNGVVDDSQLPKDRFSAERLKGVDSTLKIQPAKLEDSAVYLCASSSHLTAGYEQYFGPGTRLTVT.

In its sample, this clonotype was seen a few times. The rearrangement uses TRBV6-2 or TRBV6-3 and TRBJ2-5; possible D gene TRBD2, 5 bases. The DNA end is more similar to TRBJ2-7, so the J call may be wrong. This CDR3 region has 14 residues. Germline V lookup: CDR1 MNHEY, CDR2 SVGEGT. CDR3 DNA sequence: TGTGCCAGCAGTTATATCCGGGGAGCCTACGAGCAGTACTTC. This sequence encodes CASSYIRGAYEQYF.

A remark on this clonotype: The germline gene is not matched at one end of the junction; a read error may be the cause. V usage is TRBV6-5 and J usage is TRBJ1-1, with D hard to call. The CDR3 runs 14 residues. Per the germline V gene, CDR1 is MNHEY and CDR2 is SVGAGI. This chain's CDR3 is CASRKGRVKTEAFF. For the CDR3, the DNA is TGTGCCAGCAGGAAAGGTCGAGTGAAGACTGAAGCTTTCTTT.

The chain combines TRBV19 with TRBJ2-3; perhaps TRBD1 as D (7 bases). Germline assignment: CDR1 LNHDA and CDR2 SQIVND (reference sequence). This CDR3 has 15 amino acids. The V and J ends lost 6 bases and 5 bases respectively, with 18 bases between them. CDR3 sequence: CASRTTGTGLDTQYF. CDR3 DNA sequence: TGTGCCAGTAGGACGACAGGGACTGGCCTAGATACGCAGTATTTT.

This clonotype was seen just once. V is TRBV20-1 and J is TRBJ2-3; D perhaps matches TRBD1 (5 bases). Germline V lookup: CDR1 DFQATT, CDR2 SNEGSKA (reference sequence). V shed 1 base and J shed 3 bases, with 14 bases lying between them. This CDR3 comprises 15 residues. CDR3 nucleotide sequence: TGCAGTGCTAGAGTGGCAGGGTCGATAACAGATACGCAGTATTTT. This sequence encodes CSARVAGSITDTQYF.

The genes are TRBV5-1 and TRBJ1-5; D uncertain. The CDR3 is made up of 13 amino acids. V dropped 1 base and J dropped 6 bases, with 8 bases sitting between them. Germline V lookup: CDR1 SGHRS, CDR2 YFSETQ. In DNA, the CDR3 is TGCGCCAGCAGCTTGTCAACGTCTCAGCCCCAGCATTTT. Translated: CASSLSTSQPQHF.

The CDR3 loop reads CASSGKDGGPLHF. The CDR3 DNA reads TGCGCCAGCAGCGGGAAGGACGGCGGGCCCCTCCACTTT. The genes are TRBV4-3 and TRBJ1-6; D is ambiguous. CDR3 length equals 13 residues. Germline V CDR1 and CDR2: LGHNA, YSLEER. V was clipped by 5 bases and J by 13 bases, with 15 bases between them.

CDR3 coding DNA: TGTGCCAGCAGTAAGGGGTTCGCGAACACCGGGGAGCTGTTTTTT. It translates to CASSKGFANTGELFF. The V and J genes are TRBV2 and TRBJ2-2; weak D call: TRBD1 (5 bases). The CDR3 loop spans 15 amino acids. Germline-derived CDR1 and CDR2 are SNHLY and FYNNEI. The V end was cut by 5 bases, the J end by 0 bases, with 10 bases between.

To note about this clonotype: A junction end diverges from the germline sequence, so it may reflect a read error. V and J are TRBV28 and TRBJ2-7; possible D gene TRBD1, 5 bases. Germline values: CDR1 MDHEN, CDR2 SYDVKM. The CDR3 contains 13 residues. In DNA, the CDR3 is TGTGCCAGTAGTTCCATGACTCCAGGGGAGCAGTACTTC. Translation: CASSSMTPGEQYF.

The chain employs TRBV28 and TRBJ2-7, with D maybe TRBD1 (8 bases). V shed 5 bases and J shed 7 bases, with 18 bases lying between them. The CDR3 spans 14 residues. Looked up from germline, CDR1 is MDHEN and CDR2 is SYDVKM. This CDR3 is CASSPRQGRGEQYF. In DNA form, the CDR3 reads TGTGCCAGCAGTCCACGACAGGGGAGGGGTGAGCAGTACTTC.

The chain combines TRBV7-6 with TRBJ1-2, with 9 bases aligning to TRBD1. V gave up 4 bases and J gave up 2 bases; unmatched junction bases: 5. CDR3 length: 15 amino acids. The germline CDR1 and CDR2 sequences are SGHVS and FNYEAQ. In nucleotides, the CDR3 is TGTGCCAGCAGCTATACCGGGACAGGGAACTATGGCTACACCTTC. As protein: CASSYTGTGNYGYTF.